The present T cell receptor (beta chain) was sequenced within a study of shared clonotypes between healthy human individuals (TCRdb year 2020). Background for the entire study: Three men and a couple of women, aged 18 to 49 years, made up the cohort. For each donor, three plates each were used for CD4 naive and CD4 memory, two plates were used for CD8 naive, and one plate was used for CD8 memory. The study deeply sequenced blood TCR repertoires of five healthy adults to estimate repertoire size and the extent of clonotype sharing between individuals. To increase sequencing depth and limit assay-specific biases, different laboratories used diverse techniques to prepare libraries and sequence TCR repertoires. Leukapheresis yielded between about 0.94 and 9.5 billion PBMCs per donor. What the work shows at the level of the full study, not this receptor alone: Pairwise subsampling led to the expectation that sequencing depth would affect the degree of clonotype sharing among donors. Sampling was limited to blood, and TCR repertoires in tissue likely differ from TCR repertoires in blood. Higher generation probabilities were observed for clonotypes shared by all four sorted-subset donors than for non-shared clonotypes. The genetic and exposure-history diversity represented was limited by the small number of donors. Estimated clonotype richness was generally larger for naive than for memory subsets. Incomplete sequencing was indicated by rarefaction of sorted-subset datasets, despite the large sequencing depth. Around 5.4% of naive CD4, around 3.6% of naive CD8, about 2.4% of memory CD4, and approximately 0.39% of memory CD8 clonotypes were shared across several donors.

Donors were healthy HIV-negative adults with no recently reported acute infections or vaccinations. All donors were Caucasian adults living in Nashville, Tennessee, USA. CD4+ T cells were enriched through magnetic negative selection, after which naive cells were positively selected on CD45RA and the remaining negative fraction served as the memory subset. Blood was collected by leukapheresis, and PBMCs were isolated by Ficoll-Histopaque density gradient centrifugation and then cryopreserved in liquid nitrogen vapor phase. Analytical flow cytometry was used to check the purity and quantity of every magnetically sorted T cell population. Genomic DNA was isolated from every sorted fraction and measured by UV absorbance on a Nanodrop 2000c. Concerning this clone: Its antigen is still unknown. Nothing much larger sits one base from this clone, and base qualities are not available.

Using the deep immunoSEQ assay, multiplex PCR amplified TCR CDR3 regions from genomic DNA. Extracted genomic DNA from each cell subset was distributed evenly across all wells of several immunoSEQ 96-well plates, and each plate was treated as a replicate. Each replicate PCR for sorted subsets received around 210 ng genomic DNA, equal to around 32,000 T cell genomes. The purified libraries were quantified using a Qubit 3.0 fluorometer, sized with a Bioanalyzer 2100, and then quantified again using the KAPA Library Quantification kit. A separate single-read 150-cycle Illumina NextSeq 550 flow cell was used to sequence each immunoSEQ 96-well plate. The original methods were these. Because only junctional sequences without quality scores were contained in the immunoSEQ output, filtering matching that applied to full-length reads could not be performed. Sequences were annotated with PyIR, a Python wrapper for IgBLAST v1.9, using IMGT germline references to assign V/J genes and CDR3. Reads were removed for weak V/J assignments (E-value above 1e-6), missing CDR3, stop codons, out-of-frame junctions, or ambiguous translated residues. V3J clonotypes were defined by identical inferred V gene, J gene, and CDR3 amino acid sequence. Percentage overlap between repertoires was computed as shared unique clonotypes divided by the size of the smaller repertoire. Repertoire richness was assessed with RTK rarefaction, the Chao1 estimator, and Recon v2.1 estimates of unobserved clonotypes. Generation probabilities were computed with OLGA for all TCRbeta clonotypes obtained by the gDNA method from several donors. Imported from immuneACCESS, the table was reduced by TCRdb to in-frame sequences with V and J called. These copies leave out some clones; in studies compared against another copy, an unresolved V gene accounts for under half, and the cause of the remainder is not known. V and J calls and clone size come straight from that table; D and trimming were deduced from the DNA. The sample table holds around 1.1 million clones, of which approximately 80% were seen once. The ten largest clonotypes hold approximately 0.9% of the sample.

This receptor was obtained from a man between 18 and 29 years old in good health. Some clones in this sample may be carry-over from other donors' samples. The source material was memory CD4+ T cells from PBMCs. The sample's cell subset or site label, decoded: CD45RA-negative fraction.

CDR3 loop: CASSQVADQAFF. The DNA sequence is given as TGTGCCAGCAGCCAAGTAGCAGATCAAGCTTTCTTT. The rearrangement combines TRBV14 with TRBJ1-1; the D gene is unclear. The CDR1 and CDR2 encoded by the germline V gene are SGHDN and FVKESK. The junction shows trimming of 1 base on V and 9 bases on J, plus 9 bases between the germline ends. The CDR3 goes from the cysteine to the phenylalanine over 12 residues. Of all the DNA, just the CDR3 is kept, 36 bases in frame from base 1.